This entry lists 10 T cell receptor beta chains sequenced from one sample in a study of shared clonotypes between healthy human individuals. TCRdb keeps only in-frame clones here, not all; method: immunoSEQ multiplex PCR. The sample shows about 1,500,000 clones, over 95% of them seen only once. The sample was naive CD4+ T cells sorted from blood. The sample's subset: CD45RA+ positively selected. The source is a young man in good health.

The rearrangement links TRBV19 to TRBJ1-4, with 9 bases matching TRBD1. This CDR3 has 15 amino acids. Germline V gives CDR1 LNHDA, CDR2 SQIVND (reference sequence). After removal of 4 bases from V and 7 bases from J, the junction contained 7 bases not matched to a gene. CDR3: CASSTGTGPLEKLFF. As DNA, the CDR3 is TGTGCCAGTAGTACTGGGACAGGGCCGCTTGAAAAACTGTTTTTT.

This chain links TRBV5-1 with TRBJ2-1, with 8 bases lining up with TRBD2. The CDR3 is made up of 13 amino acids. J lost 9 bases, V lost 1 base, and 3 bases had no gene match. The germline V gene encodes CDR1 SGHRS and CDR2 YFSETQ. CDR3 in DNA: TGCGCCAGCAGCTTGTTCAGCGGGAGTGAGCAGTTCTTC. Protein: CASSLFSGSEQFF.

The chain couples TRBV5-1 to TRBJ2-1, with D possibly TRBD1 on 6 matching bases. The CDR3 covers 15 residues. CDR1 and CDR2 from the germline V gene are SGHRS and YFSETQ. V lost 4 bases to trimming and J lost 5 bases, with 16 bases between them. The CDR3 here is CASSPDEQGNNEQFF. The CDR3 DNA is TGCGCCAGCAGCCCAGATGAGCAGGGGAACAATGAGCAGTTCTTC.

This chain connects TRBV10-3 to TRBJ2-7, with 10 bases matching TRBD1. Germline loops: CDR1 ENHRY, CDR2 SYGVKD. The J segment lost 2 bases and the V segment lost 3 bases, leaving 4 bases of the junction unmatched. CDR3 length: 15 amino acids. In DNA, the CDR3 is TGTGCCATCAGTGAACGTGGACAGGGGGCCTACGAGCAGTACTTC. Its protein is CAISERGQGAYEQYF.

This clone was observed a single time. This CDR3 is CASSPAGRQPTNYGYTF. CDR3 nucleotide sequence: TGTGCCAGCTCACCAGCGGGACGCCAACCTACTAACTATGGCTACACCTTC. V is TRBV18 and J is TRBJ1-2; maybe TRBD1 (5 bases). The CDR3 has 17 residues. Deletions cut 2 bases from V and 0 bases from J, with 16 bases between. Germline V gene sequence: CDR1 KGHSH, CDR2 LQKENI.

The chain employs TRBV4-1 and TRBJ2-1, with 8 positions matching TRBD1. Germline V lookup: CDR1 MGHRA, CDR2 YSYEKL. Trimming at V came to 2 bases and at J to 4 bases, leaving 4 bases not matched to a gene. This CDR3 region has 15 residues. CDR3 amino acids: CASSQRTGQYNEQFF. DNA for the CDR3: TGCGCCAGCAGCCAAAGGACAGGGCAGTACAATGAGCAGTTCTTC.

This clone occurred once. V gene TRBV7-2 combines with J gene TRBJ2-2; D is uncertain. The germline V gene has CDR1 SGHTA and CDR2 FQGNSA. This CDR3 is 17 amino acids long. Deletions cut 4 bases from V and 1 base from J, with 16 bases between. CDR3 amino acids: CASSYRPATMNTGELFF. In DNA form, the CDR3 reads TGTGCCAGCAGCTACCGACCCGCGACAATGAACACCGGGGAGCTGTTTTTT.

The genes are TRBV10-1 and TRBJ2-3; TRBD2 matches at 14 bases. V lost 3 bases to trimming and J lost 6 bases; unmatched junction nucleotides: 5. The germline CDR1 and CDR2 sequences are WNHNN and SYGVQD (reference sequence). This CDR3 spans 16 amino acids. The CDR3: CASSDPGTSGGDTQYF. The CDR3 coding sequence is TGCGCCAGCAGTGATCCTGGGACTAGCGGGGGTGATACGCAGTATTTT.

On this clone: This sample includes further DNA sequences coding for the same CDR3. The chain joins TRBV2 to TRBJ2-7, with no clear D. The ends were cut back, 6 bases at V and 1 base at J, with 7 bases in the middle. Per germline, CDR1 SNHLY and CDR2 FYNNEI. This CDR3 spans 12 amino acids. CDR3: CASRDRSYEQYF. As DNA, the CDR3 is TGTGCCAGCAGGGACCGGTCCTACGAGCAGTACTTC.

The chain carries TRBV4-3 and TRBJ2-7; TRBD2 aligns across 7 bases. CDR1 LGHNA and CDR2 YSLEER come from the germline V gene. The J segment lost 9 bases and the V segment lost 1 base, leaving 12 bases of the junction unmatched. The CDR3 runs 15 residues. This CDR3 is CASSQAWGGIYMQYF. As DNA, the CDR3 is TGCGCCAGCAGCCAAGCTTGGGGGGGGATATATATGCAGTACTTC.